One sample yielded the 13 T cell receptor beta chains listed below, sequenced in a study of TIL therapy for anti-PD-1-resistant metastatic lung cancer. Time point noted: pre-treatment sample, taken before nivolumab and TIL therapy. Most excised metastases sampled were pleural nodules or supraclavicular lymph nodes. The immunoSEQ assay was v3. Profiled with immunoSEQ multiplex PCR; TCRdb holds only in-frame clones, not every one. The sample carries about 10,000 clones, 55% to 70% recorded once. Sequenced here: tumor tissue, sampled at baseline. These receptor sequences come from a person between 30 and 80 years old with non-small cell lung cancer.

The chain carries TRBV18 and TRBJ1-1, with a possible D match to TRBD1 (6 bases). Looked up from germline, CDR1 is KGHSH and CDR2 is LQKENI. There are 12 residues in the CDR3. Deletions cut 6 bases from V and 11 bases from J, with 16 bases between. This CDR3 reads CASSADGTRAFF. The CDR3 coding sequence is TGTGCCAGCTCGGCGGATGGGACAAGGGCTTTCTTT. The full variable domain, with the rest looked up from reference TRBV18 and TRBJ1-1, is NAGVMQNPRHLVRRRGQEARLRCSPMKGHSHVYWYRQLPEEGLKFMVYLQKENIIDESGMPKERFSAEFPKEGPSILRIQQVVRGDSAAYFCASSADGTRAFFGQGTRLTVV.

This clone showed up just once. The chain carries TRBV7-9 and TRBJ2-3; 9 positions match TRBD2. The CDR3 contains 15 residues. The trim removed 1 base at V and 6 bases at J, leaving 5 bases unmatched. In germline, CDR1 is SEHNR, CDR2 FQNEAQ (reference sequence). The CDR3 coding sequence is TGTGCCAGCAGCTTAGGGAGCGGGAGGATTGATACGCAGTATTTT. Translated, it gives CASSLGSGRIDTQYF. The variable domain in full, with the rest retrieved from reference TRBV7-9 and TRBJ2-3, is DTGVSQNPRHKITKRGQNVTFRCDPISEHNRLYWYRQTLGQGPEFLTYFQNEAQLEKSRLLSDRFSAERPKGSFSTLEIQRTEQGDSAMYLCASSLGSGRIDTQYFGPGTRLTVL.

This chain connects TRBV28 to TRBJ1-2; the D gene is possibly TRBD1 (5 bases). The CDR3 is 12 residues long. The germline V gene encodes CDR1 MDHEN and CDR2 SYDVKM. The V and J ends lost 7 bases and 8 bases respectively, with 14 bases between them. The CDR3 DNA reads TGTGCCAGCAATGGGCAGGGCTACGGCTACACCTTC. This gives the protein CASNGQGYGYTF.

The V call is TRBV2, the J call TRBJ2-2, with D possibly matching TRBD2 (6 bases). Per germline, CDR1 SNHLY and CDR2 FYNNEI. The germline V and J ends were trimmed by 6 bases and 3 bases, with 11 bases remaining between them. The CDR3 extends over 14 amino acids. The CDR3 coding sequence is TGTGCCAGCAGAAGGGACTTCTACACCGGGGAGCTGTTTTTT. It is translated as CASRRDFYTGELFF.

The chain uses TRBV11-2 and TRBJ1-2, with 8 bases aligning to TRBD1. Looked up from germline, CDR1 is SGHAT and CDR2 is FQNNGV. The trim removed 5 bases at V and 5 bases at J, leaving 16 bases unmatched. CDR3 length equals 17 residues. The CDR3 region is CASSPGGGTGLGYGYTF. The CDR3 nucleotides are TGTGCCAGCAGCCCCGGCGGTGGGACAGGCCTTGGATATGGCTACACCTTC. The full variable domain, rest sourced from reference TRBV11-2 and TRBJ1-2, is EAGVAQSPRYKIIEKRQSVAFWCNPISGHATLYWYQQILGQGPKLLIQFQNNGVVDDSQLPKDRFSAERLKGVDSTLKIQPAKLEDSAVYLCASSPGGGTGLGYGYTFGSGTRLTVV.

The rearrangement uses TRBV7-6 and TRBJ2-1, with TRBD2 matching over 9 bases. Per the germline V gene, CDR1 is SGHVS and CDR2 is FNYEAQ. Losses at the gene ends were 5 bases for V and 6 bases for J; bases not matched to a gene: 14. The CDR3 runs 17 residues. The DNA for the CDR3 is TGTGCCAGCAGCCCCCGTTATAGCGGGAGTAGTGGCAATGAGCAGTTCTTC. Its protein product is CASSPRYSGSSGNEQFF.

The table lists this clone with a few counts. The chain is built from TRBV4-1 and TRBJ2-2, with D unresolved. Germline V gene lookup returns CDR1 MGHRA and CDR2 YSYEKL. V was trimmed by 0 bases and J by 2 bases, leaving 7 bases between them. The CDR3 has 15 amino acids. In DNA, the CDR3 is TGCGCCAGCAGCCAAGAGTGGTCCAACACCGGGGAGCTGTTTTTT. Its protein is CASSQEWSNTGELFF.

Written as DNA, the CDR3 is TGTGCCAGCAGTTCCCAAACCCAGACAGGGAAATACGAGCAGTACTTC. Its translation: CASSSQTQTGKYEQYF. The rearrangement uses TRBV27 and TRBJ2-7; 7 bases agree with TRBD1. CDR3 size: 16 residues. Germline lookup yields CDR1 MNHEY and CDR2 SMNVEV (reference sequence). Unmatched junction bases numbered 13, after V lost 4 bases and J lost 4 bases.

Written as DNA, the CDR3 is TGTGCCAGCAGCTTAGGGATATATAACACTGAAGCTTTCTTT. This translates into CASSLGIYNTEAFF. V gene TRBV13 combines with J gene TRBJ1-1; D unresolved. V was pared by 0 bases and J by 2 bases, with 7 bases between. CDR3 size: 14 residues. CDR1 and CDR2 from the germline V gene are PRHDT and FYEKMQ (reference sequence).

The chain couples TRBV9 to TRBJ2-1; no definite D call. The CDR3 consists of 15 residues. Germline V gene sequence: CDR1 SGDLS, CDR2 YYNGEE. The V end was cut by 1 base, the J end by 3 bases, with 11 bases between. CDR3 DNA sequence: TGTGCCAGCAGCGTACATCCTAGAAGCTACAATGAGCAGTTCTTC. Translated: CASSVHPRSYNEQFF.

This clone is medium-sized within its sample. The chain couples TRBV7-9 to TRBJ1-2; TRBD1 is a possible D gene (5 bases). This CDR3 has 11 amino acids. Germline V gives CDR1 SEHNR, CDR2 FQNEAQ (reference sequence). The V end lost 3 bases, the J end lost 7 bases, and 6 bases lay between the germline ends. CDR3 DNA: TGTGCCAGCAGCTTTGGGGCTGGCTACACCTTC. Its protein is CASSFGAGYTF.

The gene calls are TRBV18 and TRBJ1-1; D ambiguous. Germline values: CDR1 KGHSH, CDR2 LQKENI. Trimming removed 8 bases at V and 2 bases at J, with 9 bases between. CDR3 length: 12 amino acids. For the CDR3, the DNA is TGTGCCAGCCAATTCCACAACACTGAAGCTTTCTTT. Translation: CASQFHNTEAFF.

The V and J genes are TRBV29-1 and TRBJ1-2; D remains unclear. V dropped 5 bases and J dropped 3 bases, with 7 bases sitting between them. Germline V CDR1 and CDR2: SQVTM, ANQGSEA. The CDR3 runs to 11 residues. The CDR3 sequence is CSVSDYYGYTF. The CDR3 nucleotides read TGCAGCGTTTCCGATTACTATGGCTACACCTTC.